These 3 T cell receptor beta chains originate from one sample sequenced in a study of blood T cell repertoires in COVID-19. Data came from immunoSEQ multiplex PCR; TCRdb stores just in-frame clones and leaves some out. The sample lists 300,000 or so clones, approximately 90% occurring once. Specimen: peripheral blood. The receptors here all came from a woman aged 25 to 39 who had recovered from COVID-19.

This rearrangement joins TRBV7-3 to TRBJ2-2; possible D gene TRBD2, 6 bases. The germline CDR1 and CDR2 sequences are SGHTA and FQGTGA. This CDR3 has 16 amino acids. Trimming shortened V by 5 bases and J by 0 bases, and 13 bases separated the two germline ends. The chain's CDR3 is CASSPVGGANTGELFF. The CDR3 bases are TGTGCCAGCAGCCCGGTAGGAGGGGCGAACACCGGGGAGCTGTTTTTT. Full variable domain (outside the CDR3, taken from reference TRBV7-3 and TRBJ2-2): GAGVSQTPSNKVTEKGKYVELRCDPISGHTALYWYRQSLGQGPEFLIYFQGTGAADDSGLPNDRFFAVRPEGSVSTLKIQRTERGDSAVYLCASSPVGGANTGELFFGEGSRLTVL.

The CDR3 DNA reads as TGCGCCAGCAGCACCGGGACAGGGGATTACAATGAGCAGTTCTTC. Amino acids: CASSTGTGDYNEQFF. The J gene is TRBJ2-1, the V gene TRBV5-1, with 10 bases that match TRBD1. The V and J ends lost 4 bases and 4 bases, in that order; junction bases with no gene match: 5. From germline, CDR1 is SGHRS and CDR2 YFSETQ. This CDR3 comprises 15 residues.

This chain connects TRBV27 to TRBJ1-5; weak D call: TRBD1 (6 bases). V lost 3 bases and J 8 bases, leaving 23 bases between the germline ends. The length of the CDR3 is 17 residues. Germline values: CDR1 MNHEY, CDR2 SMNVEV (reference sequence). The CDR3 region is CASSFSNREKLRKPQHF. The DNA for the CDR3 is TGTGCCAGCAGTTTCTCCAACAGGGAAAAACTCCGGAAGCCCCAGCATTTT.